The 20 T cell receptor beta chains reported below all come from one sample, sequenced in a study of blood T cells in healthy people across ages. A second PCR, run for about 7 to 12 cycles, used a sample-barcoded 5' primer plus a J-beta primer mix. MiXCR, applied by TCRdb to the 5' RACE reads, yields one record per CDR3 protein. The table has 600,000 to 850,000 distinct CDR3 sequences, approximately 25% seen once. Separately, the same data were catalogued under a study of T cells of mothers and their children.

Input material: blood. Receptors were obtained from a boy between 10 and 17 years old in good health.

This clonotype was seen just once. With a much larger clone just one base away, this may be a read error. The genes are TRBV6-1 and TRBJ1-5; D call uncertain. The germline CDR1 and CDR2 sequences are MNHNS and SASEGT. The CDR3 is made up of 14 amino acids. V was pared by 1 base and J by 2 bases, with 6 bases between. The CDR3 sequence: CASSEEPGNQPQHF. For the CDR3, the DNA is TGTGCCAGCAGTGAAGAGCCTGGCAATCAGCCCCAGCATTTT.

The chain couples TRBV29-1 to TRBJ2-5, with D hard to call. The CDR3 runs to 15 residues. V was pared by 3 bases and J by 1 base, with 15 bases between. The V gene's germline CDR1 is SQVTM and CDR2 ANQGSEA. This CDR3 reads CSVEGWVGSQETQYF. CDR3 DNA sequence: TGCAGCGTTGAGGGTTGGGTTGGCAGCCAAGAGACCCAGTACTTC.

The rearrangement joins TRBV7-2 to TRBJ1-1; unclear D gene. CDR1 is SGHTA, CDR2 FQGNSA, per germline. The CDR3 runs to 14 residues. Trimming took 4 bases from V and 0 from J, leaving 9 bases between them. The CDR3 DNA reads as TGTGCCAGCAGCTCATGGGTTCTGAACACTGAAGCTTTCTTT. It specifies CASSSWVLNTEAFF. Supplemented by reference TRBV7-2 and TRBJ1-1, the full variable domain reads GAGVSQSPSNKVTEKGKDVELRCDPISGHTALYWYRQSLGQGLEFLIYFQGNSAPDKSGLPSDRFSAERTGGSVSTLTIQRTQQEDSAVYLCASSSWVLNTEAFFGQGTRLTVV.

This clonotype occurred a few times. The rearrangement uses TRBV6-2 or TRBV6-3 and TRBJ1-5; D possibly corresponds to TRBD1 (6 bases). Trimming removed 5 bases at V and 3 bases at J, with 20 bases between. CDR1 and CDR2 (germline): MNHEY, SVGEGT. CDR3 size: 17 residues. CDR3 coding DNA: TGTGCCAGCAGTCGCTCCGAAGGGGGATACATCAATCAGCCCCAGCATTTT. Amino acids: CASSRSEGGYINQPQHF.

This clonotype was counted a few times. V usage is TRBV13 and J usage is TRBJ2-5, with 7 bases fitting TRBD1. Germline trimming cut 5 bases from V and 5 bases from J; bases unmatched to any gene: 11. The CDR3 is 15 amino acids. CDR1 PRHDT and CDR2 FYEKMQ come from the germline V gene (reference sequence). This chain's CDR3 is CASSLKQGMMETQYF. The CDR3, as DNA: TGTGCCAGCAGCCTAAAACAGGGGATGATGGAGACCCAGTACTTC.

This chain links TRBV20-1 with TRBJ2-1; TRBD2 aligns across 8 bases. Matching the DNA end better, TRBJ2-5 makes the J call doubtful. The CDR3 consists of 14 residues. Per germline, CDR1 DFQATT and CDR2 SNEGSKA (reference sequence). The CDR3 DNA sequence: TGCAGTGCTAGGGCAGCGGGAGAGGGTGAGACCCAGTACTTC. It yields the protein CSARAAGEGETQYF.

This sequence joins TRBV4-1 and TRBJ1-4; D is uncertain. With 0 bases removed from V and 15 bases from J, the gap between germline ends came to 11 bases. The CDR3 extends over 12 amino acids. Germline V gives CDR1 MGHRA, CDR2 YSYEKL. CDR3: CASSQDSLRVFF. CDR3 DNA sequence: TGCGCCAGCAGCCAAGATTCCCTGAGGGTGTTTTTT.

This clonotype was detected only a few times. Written as DNA, the CDR3 is TGTGCCATCAGTCAGCGGGACGGCACAGATACGCAGTATTTT. Translating it yields CAISQRDGTDTQYF. The chain uses TRBV10-3 and TRBJ2-3, with 7 bases fitting TRBD2. Germline lookup yields CDR1 ENHRY and CDR2 SYGVKD. The CDR3 is 14 amino acids. V was pared by 5 bases and J by 1 base, with 3 bases of the junction left unmatched.

The chain combines TRBV29-1 with TRBJ2-1; 11 bases map to TRBD1. Germline V lookup: CDR1 SQVTM, CDR2 ANQGSEA. The J segment lost 6 bases and the V segment lost 7 bases, leaving 8 bases of the junction unmatched. This CDR3 has 14 amino acids. CDR3 in DNA: TGCAGCGCCCCTGGACAGGGGGCCCCCAATGAGCAGTTCTTC. Translating it yields CSAPGQGAPNEQFF.

This chain joins TRBV19 and TRBJ2-3; the D call may be TRBD1 or TRBD2 (5 bases each). V was shortened by 10 bases and J by 2 bases, with 16 bases between the two germline ends. The CDR3 covers 14 residues. Germline CDR1 reads LNHDA; CDR2 reads SQIVND (reference sequence). The CDR3 is CATGTRRITDTQYF. CDR3 coding DNA: TGTGCCACCGGGACGCGTCGAATCACAGATACGCAGTATTTT. Full variable domain (rest looked up from reference TRBV19 and TRBJ2-3): DGGITQSPKYLFRKEGQNVTLSCEQNLNHDAMYWYRQDPGQGLRLIYYSQIVNDFQKGDIAEGYSVSREKKESFPLTVTSAQKNPTAFYLCATGTRRITDTQYFGPGTRLTVL.

CDR3 sequence (DNA): TGTGCCAGCAGTTCCGGGGACAGACGGAGCACCGGGGAGCTGTTTTTT. Residues: CASSSGDRRSTGELFF. The chain combines TRBV6-2 or TRBV6-3 with TRBJ2-2, with 7 nucleotides matching TRBD1. Germline CDR1 MNHEY, CDR2 SVGEGT. Losses at the gene ends were 4 bases for V and 4 bases for J; bases not matched to a gene: 9. CDR3 size: 16 residues.

There are a few counts of this clonotype. The V call is TRBV3-1, the J call TRBJ2-3; no clear D gene. The CDR3 is 11 residues long. In germline, CDR1 is LGHDT, CDR2 YNNKEL (reference sequence). V was clipped by 2 bases and J by 7 bases, with 4 bases between them. CDR3 coding DNA: TGTGCCAGCAGCCAAAGCCATACGCAGTATTTT. Translating it yields CASSQSHTQYF.

Only a few counts were recorded for this clonotype. The chain recombines TRBV19 with TRBJ1-1; unclear D gene. This CDR3 is built from 13 residues. Per germline, CDR1 LNHDA and CDR2 SQIVND (reference sequence). V dropped 3 bases and J dropped 5 bases, with 10 bases sitting between them. The CDR3 sequence is CASSMSERTEAFF. The DNA for the CDR3 is TGTGCCAGTAGTATGTCGGAGAGGACTGAAGCTTTCTTT.

The count of this clonotype is one. The chain carries TRBV20-1 and TRBJ2-5; D perhaps matches TRBD1 (6 bases). The germline V gene has CDR1 DFQATT and CDR2 SNEGSKA (reference sequence). V was cut by 6 bases and J by 4 bases, with 15 bases left in between. The CDR3 contains 13 residues. For the CDR3, the DNA is TGCAGTGCACAGGTCGCAGGGGCAGAGACCCAGTACTTC. Translation gives CSAQVAGAETQYF.

This sequence joins TRBV5-1 and TRBJ1-5; D uncertain. Per germline, CDR1 SGHRS and CDR2 YFSETQ. There are 13 residues in the CDR3. V shed 0 bases and J shed 7 bases, with 8 bases lying between them. The CDR3 region is CASSLDSHQPQHF. CDR3 DNA: TGCGCCAGCAGCTTGGACAGTCACCAGCCCCAGCATTTT.

This clonotype was counted a few times. The chain employs TRBV10-3 and TRBJ2-5; D is tentatively TRBD1 or TRBD2 (5 bases each). CDR3 length: 15 residues. Germline V gene data show CDR1 as ENHRY and CDR2 as SYGVKD. V was pared by 8 bases and J by 2 bases, with 18 bases between. The CDR3 protein is CAISHMGTDQETQYF. The CDR3 DNA is TGTGCCATCTCTCACATGGGGACGGATCAAGAGACCCAGTACTTC.

The chain has TRBV27 and TRBJ1-6; D not resolved. The CDR3 runs to 18 residues. CDR1 is MNHEY, CDR2 SMNVEV, per germline (reference sequence). Between the trimmed V and J ends, which lost 0 bases and 0 bases, there was a span of 12 bases. The CDR3 loop reads CASSLSKSASSYNSPLHF. In nucleotides, the CDR3 is TGTGCCAGCAGTTTATCGAAAAGCGCGAGCTCCTATAATTCACCCCTCCACTTT.

The V call is TRBV27, the J call TRBJ2-5; 9 bases agree with TRBD2. V gave up 2 bases and J gave up 5 bases; unmatched junction bases: 9. Looked up from germline, CDR1 is MNHEY and CDR2 is SMNVEV (reference sequence). The CDR3 contains 16 residues. As DNA, the CDR3 is TGTGCCAGCAGTTTAATGGCGGGGGGGCTCCTGGAGACCCAGTACTTC. Its translation is CASSLMAGGLLETQYF.

In DNA, the CDR3 is TGTGCCAGCAGCCGGACTAGCGGGGGCCCTAGGGCCGGGGAGCTGTTTTTT. Protein sequence: CASSRTSGGPRAGELFF. This sequence joins TRBV7-2 and TRBJ2-2; 13 nucleotides align to TRBD2. The CDR3 has 17 residues. The ends lost 5 bases at V and 6 bases at J; junction bases unmatched: 9. The germline V gene has CDR1 SGHTA and CDR2 FQGNSA.

To note about this clonotype: This is likely a read error, given that the CDR3 carries no conserved phenylalanine or tryptophan at its end. No DNA is shown, since the ends of the CDR3 on it are uncertain; the CDR3 is the one TCRdb lists. CDR3: CASSLAGTV. The V call is TRBV5-1, the J call TRBJ2-4; no DNA check was done on the table's D call, TRBD1. Termini included, the CDR3 measures 9 amino acids. Germline lookup yields CDR1 SGHRS and CDR2 YFSETQ.